A selection of T cell receptor beta chains follows, all from one sample in a study of Graves' ophthalmopathy and Graves' hyperthyroidism. In TCRdb, the multiplex PCR reads were re-called with MiXCR into one record per CDR3 protein. This repertoire shows 200,000 to 250,000 distinct CDR3 sequences, about 22% found once; its top ten account for about 46%. Material: peripheral blood. These receptors were collected from a woman aged 45 to 65 with Graves' ophthalmopathy. Both conserved end residues are part of each CDR3. D genes are given only for firm matches. Not every row has a clone size; where given, it reads once, few, many or a size class.

-,TRBJ2-7,TRBV6-2/TRBV6-3,many,TGTGCCAGCAGTCGGGGGGCCGGGTACGAGCAGTACTTC,CASSRGAGYEQYF
TRBD1,TRBJ1-1,TRBV12-3/TRBV12-4,many,TGTGCCAGCAGTATCGGACAGGGAATGAACACTGAAGCTTTCTTT,CASSIGQGMNTEAFF
-,TRBJ2-7,TRBV7-2,many,TGTGCCAGCAGCTTAAATGGGCAATTAACCTACGAGCAGTACTTC,CASSLNGQLTYEQYF
TRBD1,TRBJ2-7,TRBV30,-,TGTGCCTGGAGTTACAATAGGGGGCGCGAGCAGTACTTC,CAWSYNRGREQYF
TRBD2,TRBJ2-7,TRBV27,many,TGTGCCAGCAGTTCTGGGTTCCTAGCGGGGCCCTACGAGCAGTACTTC,CASSSGFLAGPYEQYF
TRBD1,TRBJ1-6,TRBV12-3/TRBV12-4,many,TGTGCCAGCAGTTTAGTCCAGGGGGGGAATTCACCCCTCCACTTT,CASSLVQGGNSPLHF
TRBD2,TRBJ2-5,TRBV20-1,many,TGCAGTGCTAGAGTGGGGGTGTCTAGCGGGAGAAAAGAGACCCAGTACTTC,CSARVGVSSGRKETQYF
-,TRBJ1-1,TRBV9,many,TGTGCCAGCAGCGATGGCCTCGTCCGGCCTCCCGTAGCTTTCTTT,CASSDGLVRPPVAFF
-,TRBJ1-1,TRBV5-5,many,TGTGCCAGCAGCTTGAAGTGGGCAGACACTGAAGCTTTCTTT,CASSLKWADTEAFF
-,TRBJ1-1,TRBV14,-,TGTGCCAGCAGCCAAGCCGGGGGCACTGAAGCTTTCTTT,CASSQAGGTEAFF
-,TRBJ1-1,TRBV6-2/TRBV6-3,many,TGTGCCAGCAGTCGCAGAAACACTGAAGCTTTCTTT,CASSRRNTEAFF
-,TRBJ2-7,TRBV20-1,many,TGCAGTGCTCGCACCTACTACGAGCAGTACTTC,CSARTYYEQYF
TRBD1,TRBJ1-1,TRBV6-5,-,TGTGCCAGCAGTTACACTCAGGGGGCCACTGAAGCTTTCTTT,CASSYTQGATEAFF
TRBD2,TRBJ2-7,TRBV15,once,TGTGCCACCAGCATTGGGACTAGCGGGAGGGCCTACGAGCAGTACTTC,CATSIGTSGRAYEQYF
-,TRBJ1-2,TRBV20-1,-,TGCAGTGCAACCGATAAACAGAGTAACTATGGCTACACCTTC,CSATDKQSNYGYTF
-,TRBJ2-5,TRBV4-1,few,TGCGCCAGCAGCCAGACGTCTGGGGAGACCCAGTACTTC,CASSQTSGETQYF
-,TRBJ1-3,TRBV25-1,many,TGTGCCAGCAACGACCCGAGCTCTGGAAACACCATATATTTT,CASNDPSSGNTIYF
-,TRBJ1-6,TRBV12-3/TRBV12-4,-,TGTGCCACCGCCCAGCTCAGCAATTCATCCCTCCACTTT,CATAQLSNSSLHF
TRBD1,TRBJ1-5,TRBV6-6,many,TGTGCCAGCAATGGACAGGGGGCGAGGGGGACGTATAGCAATCAGCCCCAGCATTTT,CASNGQGARGTYSNQPQHF
TRBD1,TRBJ1-1,TRBV12-3/TRBV12-4,many,TGTGCCAGCAGTCCCGGGACAGGGTTGAACACTGAAGCTTTCTTT,CASSPGTGLNTEAFF
-,TRBJ1-1,TRBV2,many,TGTGCCAGCATTGTTACTGAAGCTTTCTTT,CASIVTEAFF
-,TRBJ2-5,TRBV12-3/TRBV12-4,many,TGTGCCAGCAGTCGGGTCGGGGGAGCGTCGGAGACCCAGTACTTC,CASSRVGGASETQYF
-,TRBJ1-1,TRBV7-2,many,TGTGCCAGCAGCCAGAACGGGGGTCGGAACACTGAAGCTTTCTTT,CASSQNGGRNTEAFF
-,TRBJ1-5,TRBV2,many,TGTGCCAGCAGTGAAGCGATGGCTCGTTCTCAGCCCCAGCATTTT,CASSEAMARSQPQHF
-,TRBJ2-7,TRBV11-3,-,TGTGCCAGCAGCCCTCGCCACCGGGGGGAGCAGTACTTC,CASSPRHRGEQYF
-,TRBJ2-2,TRBV27,many,TGTGCCAGCAGTCGATCCGGGGGAGGACGAACCGGGGAGCTGTTTTTT,CASSRSGGGRTGELFF
TRBD2,TRBJ2-5,TRBV7-3,-,TGTGCCAGCAGCTTAAGTGGGGAGGGAACACAAGAGACCCAGTACTTC,CASSLSGEGTQETQYF
TRBD2,TRBJ2-5,TRBV25-1,many,TGTGCCAGCAGTGAAGGCCTAGCGGAGAAGGAGACCCAGTACTTC,CASSEGLAEKETQYF
-,TRBJ2-7,TRBV6-1,-,TGTGCCAGCTGGTCTGGACAGCGCGTCCTCGAGCAGTACTTC,CASWSGQRVLEQYF
-,TRBJ2-4,TRBV10-1,few,TGCGCCAGCAGTGAGTCTGGTGGATTTGATTCCAAAAACATTCAGTACTTC,CASSESGGFDSKNIQYF
TRBD1,TRBJ2-2,TRBV7-8,few,TGTGCCAGCAGCCCGACAGGGGGACAGAACACCGGGGAGCTGTTTTTT,CASSPTGGQNTGELFF
-,TRBJ2-3,TRBV11-2,-,TGTGCCAGCGGCCGACAGACCACAGATACGCAGTATTTT,CASGRQTTDTQYF
-,TRBJ2-5,TRBV6-1,-,TGTGCCAGCAGTGCGACTAGATTGGGGACCCAGTACTTC,CASSATRLGTQYF
TRBD1,TRBJ2-7,TRBV19,many,TGTGCCAGTAGTATCGCGGGGACAGGGGACTACGAGCAGTACTTC,CASSIAGTGDYEQYF
-,TRBJ2-2,TRBV25-1,many,TGTGCCAGCAGTGAATTCGTGGGGAAATCCGGGGAGCTGTTTTTT,CASSEFVGKSGELFF
-,TRBJ2-7,TRBV5-4,-,TGTGGCAGCAGCTTGTCCCGGCCTCCTTACGAGCAGTACTTC,CGSSLSRPPYEQYF
TRBD1,TRBJ2-2,TRBV19,many,TGTGCCAGTAAGGTCGGGACAGGGGGCACCGGGGAGCTGTTTTTT,CASKVGTGGTGELFF